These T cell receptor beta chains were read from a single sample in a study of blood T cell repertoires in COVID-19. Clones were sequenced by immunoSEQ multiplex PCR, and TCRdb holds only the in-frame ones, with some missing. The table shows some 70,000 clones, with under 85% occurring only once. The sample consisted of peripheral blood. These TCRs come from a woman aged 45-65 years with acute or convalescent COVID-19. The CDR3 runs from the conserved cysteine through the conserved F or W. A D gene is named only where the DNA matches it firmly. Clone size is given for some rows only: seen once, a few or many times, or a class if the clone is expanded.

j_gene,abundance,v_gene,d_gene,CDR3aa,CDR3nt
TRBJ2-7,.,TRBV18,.,CASSPGAGVIYEQYF,TGTGCCAGCTCACCAGGGGCAGGGGTAATCTACGAGCAGTACTTC
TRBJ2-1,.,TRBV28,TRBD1,CASSLAQGSKQFF,TGTGCCAGCAGTTTAGCACAGGGGTCAAAGCAGTTCTTC
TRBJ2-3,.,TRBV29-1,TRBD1,CSVEGGGEASTDTQYF,TGCAGCGTTGAAGGAGGGGGCGAGGCTAGCACAGATACGCAGTATTTT
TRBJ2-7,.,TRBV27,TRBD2,CASSSLGAGHNYEQYF,TGTGCCAGCAGTTCCCTGGGAGCGGGGCACAACTACGAGCAGTACTTC
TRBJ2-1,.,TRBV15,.,CATSRSGDRGGNEQFF,TGTGCCACCAGCAGATCCGGGGACCGAGGGGGCAATGAGCAGTTCTTC
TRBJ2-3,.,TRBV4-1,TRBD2,CASSHQLAGVRPDTQYF,TGCGCCAGCAGCCATCAACTAGCGGGGGTTCGTCCGGATACGCAGTATTTT
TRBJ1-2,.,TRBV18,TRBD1,CASSPTDRVYDGYTF,TGTGCCAGCTCACCAACCGACAGGGTTTATGATGGCTACACCTTC
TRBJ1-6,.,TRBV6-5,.,CASSYGGNIYNSPLHF,TGTGCCAGCAGTTACGGGGGGAATATCTATAATTCACCCCTCCACTTT
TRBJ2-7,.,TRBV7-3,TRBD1,CASSPGTGLYEQYF,TGTGCCAGCAGCCCCGGGACAGGGCTGTACGAGCAGTACTTC
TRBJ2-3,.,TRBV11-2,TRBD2,CASIREGLADTQYF,TGTGCCAGCATCCGGGAGGGCCTCGCAGATACGCAGTATTTT
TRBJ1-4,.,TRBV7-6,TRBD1,CASSPRDREKLFF,TGTGCCAGCAGCCCACGGGACAGGGAGAAACTGTTTTTT
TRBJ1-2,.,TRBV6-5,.,CASISGALLGYTF,TGTGCCAGCATTTCGGGAGCACTCCTTGGCTACACCTTC
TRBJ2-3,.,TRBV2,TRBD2,CASLLAGDTDTQYF,TGTGCCAGCCTTCTAGCGGGGGATACAGATACGCAGTATTTT
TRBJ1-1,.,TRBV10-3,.,CAISLDSPTINTEAFF,TGTGCCATCAGCTTGGACAGCCCGACGATAAACACTGAAGCTTTCTTT
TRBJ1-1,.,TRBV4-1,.,CASSQDRGLNTEAFF,TGCGCCAGCAGCCAAGACCGTGGGCTAAACACTGAAGCTTTCTTT
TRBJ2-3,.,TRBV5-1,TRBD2,CASSSGLAGGPLPDTQYF,TGCGCCAGCAGCTCCGGACTAGCGGGGGGGCCCCTGCCAGATACGCAGTATTTT
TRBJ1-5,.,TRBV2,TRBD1,CASAQQGDSNQPQHF,TGTGCCAGCGCTCAACAGGGGGATAGCAATCAGCCCCAGCATTTT
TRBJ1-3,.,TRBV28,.,CASSPPGDGGNTIYF,TGTGCCAGCAGTCCACCAGGGGACGGCGGAAACACCATATATTTT
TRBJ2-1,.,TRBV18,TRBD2,CASSRNLPGLAGGDYNEQFF,TGTGCCAGCTCCAGAAACTTACCGGGACTAGCGGGAGGCGATTACAATGAGCAGTTCTTC
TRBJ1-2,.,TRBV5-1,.,CASSFSGSYNYGYTF,TGCGCCAGCAGCTTTTCAGGGTCTTATAACTATGGCTACACCTTC
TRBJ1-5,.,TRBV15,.,CATSRDFGGGNQPQHF,TGTGCCACCAGCAGAGATTTCGGGGGAGGGAATCAGCCCCAGCATTTT
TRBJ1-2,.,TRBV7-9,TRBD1,CASSRTGGAHGYTF,TGTGCCAGCAGCCGTACAGGGGGCGCCCATGGCTACACCTTC
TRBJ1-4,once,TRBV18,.,CASSLAGADDEKLFF,TGTGCCAGCTCACTCGCAGGGGCGGACGATGAAAAACTGTTTTTT
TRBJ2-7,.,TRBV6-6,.,CASSQYSETDEQYF,TGTGCCAGCAGCCAATACTCGGAGACGGACGAGCAGTACTTC
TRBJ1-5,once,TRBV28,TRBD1,CASSLQQGMGNQPQHF,TGTGCCAGCAGCCTGCAACAGGGGATGGGCAATCAGCCCCAGCATTTT
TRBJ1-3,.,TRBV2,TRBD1,CASGGDRYF,TGTGCCAGCGGAGGGGACAGATATTTT
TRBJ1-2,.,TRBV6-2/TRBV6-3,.,CASSYPTGSFNYGYTF,TGTGCCAGCAGTTACCCTACAGGGTCTTTTAACTATGGCTACACCTTC
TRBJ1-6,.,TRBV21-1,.,CASSKAGRGRFYLLSYNSPLHF,TGTGCCAGCAGCAAAGCGGGCAGGGGGCGATTTTATCTCTTATCCTATAATTCACCCCTCCACTTT
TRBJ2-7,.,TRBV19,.,CASSRQDHVYEQYF,TGTGCCAGTAGTCGGCAGGATCATGTCTACGAGCAGTACTTC
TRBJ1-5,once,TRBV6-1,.,CASSEGQAFSNQPQHF,TGTGCCAGCAGTGAAGGGCAGGCCTTTAGCAATCAGCCCCAGCATTTT
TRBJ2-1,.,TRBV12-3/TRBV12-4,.,CASRTDTYNEQFF,TGTGCCAGCAGAACGGACACCTACAATGAGCAGTTCTTC
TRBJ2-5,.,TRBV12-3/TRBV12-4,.,CASSYGDQETQYF,TGTGCCAGCAGTTACGGGGATCAGGAGACCCAGTACTTC
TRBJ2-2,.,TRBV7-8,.,CASGRNTGELFF,TGTGCCAGCGGCAGGAACACCGGGGAGCTGTTTTTT
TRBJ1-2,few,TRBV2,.,CASRGSLTGRIGYTF,TGTGCCAGCAGAGGAAGTTTGACAGGAAGGATTGGCTACACCTTC
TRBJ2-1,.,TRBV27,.,CASSHGLPYNEQFF,TGTGCCAGCAGTCACGGACTACCATACAATGAGCAGTTCTTC
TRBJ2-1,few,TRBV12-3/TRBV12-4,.,CASSKMNSAQFF,TGTGCCAGCAGCAAAATGAATAGCGCGCAGTTCTTC
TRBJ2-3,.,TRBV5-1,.,CASSQGYTDTQYF,TGCGCCAGCAGCCAGGGATACACAGATACGCAGTATTTT
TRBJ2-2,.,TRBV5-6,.,CASSRVWNTGELFF,TGTGCCAGCAGCAGAGTGTGGAACACCGGGGAGCTGTTTTTT
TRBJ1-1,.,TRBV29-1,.,CSAKSSRGNTEAFF,TGCAGCGCTAAGAGTTCCAGAGGGAACACTGAAGCTTTCTTT
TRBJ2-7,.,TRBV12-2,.,CASRLLPTGESYEQYF,TGTGCAAGTCGCTTACTCCCTACAGGGGAGAGCTACGAGCAGTACTTC
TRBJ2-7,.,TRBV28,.,CASSSRALRDEQYF,TGTGCCAGTTCTTCGCGTGCCCTCAGGGACGAGCAGTACTTC
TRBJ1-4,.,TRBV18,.,CASSPGQLNEKLFF,TGTGCCAGCTCACCTGGACAGCTTAATGAAAAACTGTTTTTT
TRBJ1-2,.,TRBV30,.,CAWSAQAWGYTF,TGTGCCTGGAGTGCCCAGGCATGGGGCTACACCTTC
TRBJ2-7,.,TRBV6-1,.,CASSDIYEQYF,TGTGCCAGCAGTGATATCTACGAGCAGTACTTC
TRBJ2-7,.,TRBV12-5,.,CASGLGHQLYEQYF,TGTGCTAGTGGTTTGGGTCATCAACTCTACGAGCAGTACTTC
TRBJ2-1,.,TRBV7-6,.,CASSLPRRGYNEQFF,TGTGCCAGCAGCTTACCCCGGCGGGGATACAATGAGCAGTTCTTC
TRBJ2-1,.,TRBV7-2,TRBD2,CASSLASGAGAYWNEQFF,TGTGCCAGCAGCTTAGCTAGCGGAGCGGGGGCATACTGGAATGAGCAGTTCTTC
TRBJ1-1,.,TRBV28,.,CASSPLNTEAFF,TGTGCCAGCTCTCCCTTGAACACTGAAGCTTTCTTT
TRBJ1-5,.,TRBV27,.,CASSLFGTTSNQPQHF,TGTGCCAGCAGTTTATTCGGGACAACTAGCAATCAGCCCCAGCATTTT
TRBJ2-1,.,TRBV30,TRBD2,CAWSSGGGPNEQFF,TGTGCCTGGAGCAGCGGGGGGGGACCCAATGAGCAGTTCTTC
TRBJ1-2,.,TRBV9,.,CASSVARSYTF,TGTGCCAGCAGCGTAGCTAGGAGCTACACCTTC
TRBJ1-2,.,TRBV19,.,CASSIAAGLVGYTF,TGTGCCAGTAGTATAGCGGCAGGGTTGGTCGGCTACACCTTC
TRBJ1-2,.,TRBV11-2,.,CASSLGQINYGYTF,TGTGCCAGCAGCTTAGGACAGATCAACTATGGCTACACCTTC